This TCR beta chain was captured by sequencing in a study of blood T cell repertoires in COVID-19. Looking at the study overall: Sites in the United States, Italy and Spain provided acute and convalescent COVID-19 samples. The cDNA or gDNA used as material had been derived from T cells, B-cell-depleted T cells, or PBMCs.

How the authors handled the data: Scientists estimated how many nucleated cells there were by amplifying reference gene primers. Sequenced by immunoSEQ multiplex PCR; TCRdb stores in-frame clones only, minus some. V, J and clone size reflect that table, while D and trimming were determined from the DNA. The data show around 100,000 clones, about 89% seen once. The V gene's germline CDR1 is LGHNA and CDR2 YNFKEQ. V dropped 0 bases and J dropped 5 bases, with 14 bases sitting between them. This CDR3 contains 16 residues. Sequenced input: peripheral blood. The clonotype comes from a woman under 40 with acute or convalescent COVID-19. The J gene is TRBJ1-5, the V gene TRBV4-2; D perhaps matches TRBD1 (5 bases). This chain's CDR3 is CASSQEAGQPHQPQHF. The CDR3 DNA follows: TGTGCCAGCAGCCAAGAGGCAGGGCAGCCTCATCAGCCCCAGCATTTT.